What follows is one T cell receptor beta chain and its context. These data belong to a study of blood T cell repertoires in COVID-19. Profiled with immunoSEQ multiplex PCR; TCRdb holds only in-frame clones, not every one. Here the sample spans 110,000 or so clones, over 75% being singletons. This CDR3 comprises 13 residues. Germline CDR1 is MNHEY and CDR2 is SMNVEV (reference sequence). V dropped 6 bases and J dropped 9 bases, with 12 bases sitting between them. Sequenced material: peripheral blood. The receptor comes from a human donor in a cohort sampled during active COVID-19. This chain uses TRBV27 with TRBJ1-6; perhaps TRBD1 as D (5 bases). Here the CDR3 reads CASRYRGSSPLHF. In DNA form, the CDR3 reads TGTGCCAGCAGGTATAGGGGTAGTTCACCCCTCCACTTT.